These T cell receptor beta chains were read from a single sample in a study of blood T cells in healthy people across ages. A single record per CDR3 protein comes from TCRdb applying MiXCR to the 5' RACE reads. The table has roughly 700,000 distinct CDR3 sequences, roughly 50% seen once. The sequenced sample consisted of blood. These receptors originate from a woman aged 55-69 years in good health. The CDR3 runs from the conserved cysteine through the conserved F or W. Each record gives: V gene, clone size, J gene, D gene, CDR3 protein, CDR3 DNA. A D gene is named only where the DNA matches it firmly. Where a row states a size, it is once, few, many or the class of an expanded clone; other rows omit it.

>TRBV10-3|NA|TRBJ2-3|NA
CAISGEDTQYF
TGTGCCATCAGTGGGGAAGATACGCAGTATTTT
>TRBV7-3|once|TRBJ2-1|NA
CASSLSLTGGQFF
TGTGCCAGCAGCCTAAGCCTGACTGGAGGGCAGTTCTTC
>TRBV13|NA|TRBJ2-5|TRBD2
CASSLDGRETQYF
TGTGCCAGCAGCCTAGACGGGAGGGAGACCCAGTACTTC
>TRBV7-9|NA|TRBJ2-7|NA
CASSSSGHTYEQYF
TGTGCCAGCAGCTCGTCGGGTCATACCTACGAGCAGTACTTC
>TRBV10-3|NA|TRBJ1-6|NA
CAIRDGSPVGSPLHF
TGTGCCATCAGGGACGGAAGCCCAGTCGGATCACCCCTCCACTTT
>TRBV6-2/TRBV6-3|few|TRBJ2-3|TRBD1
CASGPGTGNIRDTQYF
TGTGCCAGCGGGCCGGGGACAGGGAATATTCGAGATACGCAGTATTTT
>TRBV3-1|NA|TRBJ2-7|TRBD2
CAISRGTRGSGYEQYF
TGTGCCATCAGCCGAGGGACTAGAGGGAGCGGCTACGAGCAGTACTTC
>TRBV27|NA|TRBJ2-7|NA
CASRKQGFEQYF
TGTGCCAGCAGGAAACAGGGTTTCGAGCAGTACTTC
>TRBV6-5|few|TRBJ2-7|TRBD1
CASRGTGTYEQYF
TGTGCCAGCAGAGGGACAGGCACCTACGAGCAGTACTTC
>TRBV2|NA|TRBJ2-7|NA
CASEGLAHSYEQYF
TGTGCCAGCGAGGGGCTCGCCCACTCCTACGAGCAGTACTTC
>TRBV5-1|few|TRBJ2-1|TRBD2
CASSPGRTSGGNNEQFF
TGCGCCAGCAGCCCAGGTCGCACTAGCGGAGGGAACAATGAGCAGTTCTTC
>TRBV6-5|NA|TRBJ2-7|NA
CASSRYGTGVYEQYF
TGTGCCAGCAGTCGATACGGGACCGGTGTCTACGAGCAGTACTTC
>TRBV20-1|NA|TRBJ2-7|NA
CSANPDSYEQYF
TGCAGTGCTAACCCCGACAGCTACGAGCAGTACTTC
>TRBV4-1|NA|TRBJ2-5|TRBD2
CASSQEPRGLAGQETQYF
TGCGCCAGCAGCCAAGAACCTAGGGGACTAGCGGGACAAGAGACCCAGTACTTC
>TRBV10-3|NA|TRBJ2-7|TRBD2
CAISELAGVGEQYF
TGTGCCATCAGTGAACTAGCGGGAGTGGGCGAGCAGTACTTC
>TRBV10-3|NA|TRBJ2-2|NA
CAITERGSTGELFF
TGTGCCATCACCGAAAGGGGTAGCACCGGGGAGCTGTTTTTT
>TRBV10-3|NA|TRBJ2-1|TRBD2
CAISSVSGTSGRETQFF
TGTGCCATCTCATCCGTCAGCGGGACTAGCGGGAGAGAGACCCAGTTCTTC
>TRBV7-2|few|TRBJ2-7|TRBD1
CASSVSTGNEQYF
TGTGCCAGCAGCGTATCGACAGGGAACGAGCAGTACTTC
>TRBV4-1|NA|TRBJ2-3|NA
CASSRVRESDTQYF
TGCGCCAGCAGCCGAGTGCGGGAATCAGATACGCAGTATTTT
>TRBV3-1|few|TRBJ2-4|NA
CASSPTGTRENIQYF
TGTGCCAGCAGCCCCACAGGGACGAGAGAAAACATTCAGTACTTC
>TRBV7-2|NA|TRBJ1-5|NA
CASSLARSGGNQPQHF
TGTGCCAGCAGCTTAGCGCGGTCAGGTGGCAATCAGCCCCAGCATTTT
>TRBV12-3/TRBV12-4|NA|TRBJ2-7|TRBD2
CASSHQLAGTYEQYF
TGTGCCAGCAGCCACCAACTAGCGGGAACCTACGAGCAGTACTTC
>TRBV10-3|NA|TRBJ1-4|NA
CAISESKGPNEKLFF
TGTGCCATCAGTGAGTCGAAGGGGCCTAATGAAAAACTGTTTTTT
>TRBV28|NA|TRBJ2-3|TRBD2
CASSSLSGSADTRYF
TGTGCCAGCAGTTCCCTTAGCGGGAGTGCAGATACGCGGTATTTT
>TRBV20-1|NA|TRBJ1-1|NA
CSARDFAGNTEAFF
TGCAGTGCTAGAGATTTTGCCGGGAACACTGAAGCTTTCTTT
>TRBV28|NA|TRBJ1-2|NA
CASSFILGAVGYTF
TGTGCCAGCAGTTTCATACTGGGGGCTGTGGGCTACACCTTC
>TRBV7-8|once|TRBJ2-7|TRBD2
CASRLAGPSYEQYF
TGTGCCAGCAGGCTAGCGGGGCCCTCCTACGAGCAGTACTTC
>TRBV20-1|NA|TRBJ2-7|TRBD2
CSARDRRAGAKYEQYF
TGCAGTGCTAGAGATCGAAGAGCGGGAGCGAAGTACGAGCAGTACTTC
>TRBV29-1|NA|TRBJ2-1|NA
CSVEVRGTGNEQFF
TGCAGCGTTGAAGTCAGGGGGACTGGGAATGAGCAGTTCTTC
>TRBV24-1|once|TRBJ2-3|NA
CATSAPPEGTDTQYF
TGTGCCACCAGTGCGCCTCCTGAGGGGACAGATACGCAGTATTTT
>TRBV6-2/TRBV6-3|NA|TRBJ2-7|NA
CASSYMSGNTYEQYF
TGTGCCAGCAGTTATATGAGCGGTAACACCTACGAGCAGTACTTC
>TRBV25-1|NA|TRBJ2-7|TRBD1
CASSATGYTYEQYF
TGTGCCAGCAGCGCGACAGGGTATACCTACGAGCAGTACTTC
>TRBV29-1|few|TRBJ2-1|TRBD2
CSVERGSGRGNEQFF
TGCAGCGTTGAAAGGGGTAGCGGGAGAGGAAATGAGCAGTTCTTC
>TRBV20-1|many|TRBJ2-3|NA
CSAEERVESTDTQYF
TGCAGTGCGGAAGAGCGGGTCGAGAGCACAGATACGCAGTATTTT
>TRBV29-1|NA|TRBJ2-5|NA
CSTKLTVTGLETQYF
TGCAGCACCAAACTTACCGTTACGGGTTTAGAGACCCAGTACTTC
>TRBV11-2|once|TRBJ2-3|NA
CANSFGGPSTDTQFF
TGTGCCAACAGTTTCGGAGGACCTAGCACAGATACGCAGTTTTTT
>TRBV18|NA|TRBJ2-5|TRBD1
CASSPGTGPYVQYF
TGTGCCAGCTCACCAGGGACAGGCCCCTACGTGCAGTACTTC
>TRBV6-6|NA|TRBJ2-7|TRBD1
CASGTGTGYYEQYF
TGTGCCAGCGGGACCGGGACAGGCTATTACGAGCAGTACTTC
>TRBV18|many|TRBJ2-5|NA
CASSPSGQETQYF
TGCGCCAGCAGCCCTTCGGGTCAGGAGACCCAGTACTTC
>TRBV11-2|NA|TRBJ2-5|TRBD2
CASSLALQSGLAEETQYF
TGTGCCAGCAGCTTAGCCTTACAGTCGGGACTAGCCGAGGAGACCCAGTACTTC
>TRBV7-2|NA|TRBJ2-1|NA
CASSSIAWSEQFF
TGTGCCAGCAGTTCGATAGCCTGGAGTGAGCAGTTCTTC
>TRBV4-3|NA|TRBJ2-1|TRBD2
CASGLAVDNEQFF
TGCGCCAGCGGTCTAGCGGTAGACAATGAGCAGTTCTTC
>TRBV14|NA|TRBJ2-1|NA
CASSQQYFYNERFF
TGTGCCAGCAGCCAACAGTATTTTTACAATGAGCGGTTCTTC
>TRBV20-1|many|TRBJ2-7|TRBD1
CSARWPGQAYEQYF
TGCAGTGCTAGATGGCCGGGACAGGCCTACGAGCAGTACTTC
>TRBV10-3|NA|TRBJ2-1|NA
CAIKAGKVGDEQFF
TGTGCCATCAAGGCAGGGAAGGTAGGCGATGAGCAGTTCTTC
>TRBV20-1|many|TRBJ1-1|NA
CSARDPSGPRTEAFF
TGCAGTGCTAGAGATCCTTCGGGACCCAGAACTGAAGCTTTCTTT
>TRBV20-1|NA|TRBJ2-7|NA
CSAGNPSLTLDEQYF
TGCAGTGCTGGAAACCCTAGCCTAACTCTGGACGAGCAGTACTTC
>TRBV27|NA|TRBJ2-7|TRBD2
CASSFGAGVTPYEQYF
TGTGCCAGCAGTTTCGGAGCGGGAGTAACCCCCTACGAGCAGTACTTC
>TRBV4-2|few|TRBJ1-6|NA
CASSQDEADNSPLHF
TGTGCCAGCAGCCAAGATGAGGCGGATAATTCACCCCTCCACTTT
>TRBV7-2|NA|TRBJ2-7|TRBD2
CASSTPGLAGGGAYNEQYF
TGTGCCAGCAGCACCCCGGGACTAGCGGGAGGTGGTGCCTACAATGAGCAGTACTTC
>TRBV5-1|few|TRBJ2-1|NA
CASSLIWGSENNEQFF
TGCGCCAGCAGCTTGATCTGGGGTTCAGAGAACAATGAGCAGTTCTTC
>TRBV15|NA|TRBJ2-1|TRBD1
CAASRKDRAINEQFF
TGTGCCGCCAGCAGAAAGGACAGGGCTATCAATGAGCAGTTCTTC
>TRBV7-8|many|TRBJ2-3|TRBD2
CASIPGLAASTDTQYF
TGTGCCAGCATCCCCGGACTAGCGGCTAGCACAGATACGCAGTATTTT
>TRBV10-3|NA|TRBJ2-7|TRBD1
CATQGGQAYEQYF
TGTGCCACCCAGGGGGGACAGGCCTACGAGCAGTACTTC
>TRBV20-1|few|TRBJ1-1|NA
CSARDRPASSKAEAFF
TGCAGTGCTAGAGACCGCCCCGCTAGCAGTAAAGCTGAAGCTTTCTTT
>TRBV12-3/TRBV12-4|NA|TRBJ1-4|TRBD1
CASSPDRANEKLFF
TGTGCCAGCAGCCCGGACAGGGCTAATGAAAAACTGTTTTTT
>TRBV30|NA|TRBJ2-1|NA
CAWSATGGPYNEQFF
TGTGCCTGGAGTGCGACCGGGGGGCCCTACAATGAGCAGTTCTTC
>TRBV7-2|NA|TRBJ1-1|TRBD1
CASSSFRGKSEAFF
TGTGCCAGCAGCTCCTTCAGGGGGAAGTCTGAAGCTTTCTTT
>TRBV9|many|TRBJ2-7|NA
CASSVKGWEGDEQYF
TGTGCCAGCAGCGTAAAGGGCTGGGAAGGCGACGAGCAGTACTTC